One T cell receptor (beta chain) is described in this entry. What it binds is unknown. This sample was included in a study of CD4+ T cells in melanoma. Findings and limits, study-wide: CD8+ T cell, macrophage and B cell function reportedly correlated with neoantigen-specific CD4+ T cells. In melanoma, neoantigen-specific CD4+ T cells reportedly differed in differentiation state.

Sequencing used immunoSEQ multiplex PCR; TCRdb keeps in-frame clones, though not all of them. The repertoire holds roughly 4,800 clones, roughly three fifths seen once, with roughly 22% in the top ten. The CDR3 length is 18 residues. Germline CDR1 SGHTA, CDR2 FQGTGA. Germline trimming cut 5 bases from V and 5 bases from J; bases unmatched to any gene: 16. This sequence was found in a human donor with melanoma. Sample: cells from a culture (not recorded whether cultured in vitro). V and J are TRBV7-3 and TRBJ2-3; 10 bases match TRBD2. In nucleotides, the CDR3 is TGTGCCAGCAGCCCCCGCCGGATATCTAGCGGGGGAGGAGATACGCAGTATTTT. Translating gives CASSPRRISSGGGDTQYF.